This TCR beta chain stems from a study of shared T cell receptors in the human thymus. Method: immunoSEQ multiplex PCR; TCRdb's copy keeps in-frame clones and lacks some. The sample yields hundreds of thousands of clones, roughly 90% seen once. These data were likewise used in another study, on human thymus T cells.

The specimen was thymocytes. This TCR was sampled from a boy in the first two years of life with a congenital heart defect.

In DNA form, the CDR3 reads TGTGCCAGCAGCCCCGGGACAGAGGCTAATGAAAAACTGTTTTTT. Its translation: CASSPGTEANEKLFF. This chain links TRBV11-2 with TRBJ1-4; 7 bases match TRBD1. With 5 bases clipped from V and 3 bases from J, the junction kept 6 bases outside the gene matches. CDR3 length equals 15 residues. From germline, CDR1 is SGHAT and CDR2 FQNNGV.